These T cell receptor beta chains were read from a single sample in a study of blood T cell repertoires in COVID-19. Profiling relied on immunoSEQ multiplex PCR, and the TCRdb table lists in-frame clones only, not all of them. Among about 200,000 clones listed, more than 70% were seen once. The sequencing sample was made of peripheral blood. These receptors were obtained from a man aged 35 to 55 with active or convalescent COVID-19. Both conserved end residues are part of each CDR3. The D gene is left open where the match is weak. Some rows mark clone size as missing; the rest say once, few, many or name a class of expanded clone.

D gene: -; J gene: TRBJ2-7; clone size: few; V gene: TRBV7-2; CDR3 DNA: TGTGCCAGCAGCTTACTCATAGACTCCTACGAGCAGTACTTC; CDR3 protein: CASSLLIDSYEQYF
D gene: TRBD1; J gene: TRBJ1-2; clone size: few; V gene: TRBV5-6; CDR3 DNA: TGTGCCAGCAGCTTGTGGGGACAGGGGGCTCGTGGCTACACCTTC; CDR3 protein: CASSLWGQGARGYTF
D gene: TRBD1; J gene: TRBJ1-6; clone size: -; V gene: TRBV4-3; CDR3 DNA: TGCGCCAGCAGCCAAGAATCAGGGGACAGGGGAGGATCACCCCTCCACTTT; CDR3 protein: CASSQESGDRGGSPLHF
D gene: TRBD2; J gene: TRBJ2-3; clone size: -; V gene: TRBV18; CDR3 DNA: TGTGCCAGCTCACCACCGGCGGGGGCAGATACGCAGTATTTT; CDR3 protein: CASSPPAGADTQYF
D gene: TRBD1; J gene: TRBJ1-1; clone size: once; V gene: TRBV18; CDR3 DNA: TGTGCCAGCTCACCAATACGGGACAGGTCGACGTACACTGAAGCTTTCTTT; CDR3 protein: CASSPIRDRSTYTEAFF
D gene: TRBD1; J gene: TRBJ1-3; clone size: -; V gene: TRBV6-5; CDR3 DNA: TGTGCCAGCACTCCCACAGGGGCTGGAAACACCATATATTTT; CDR3 protein: CASTPTGAGNTIYF
D gene: TRBD1; J gene: TRBJ2-1; clone size: -; V gene: TRBV11-3; CDR3 DNA: TGTGCCAGCAGCCTCCTTCAGGGCGGGACAGGGGGTTTCTACAATGAGCAGTTCTTC; CDR3 protein: CASSLLQGGTGGFYNEQFF
D gene: -; J gene: TRBJ1-6; clone size: -; V gene: TRBV5-1; CDR3 DNA: TGCGCCAGCAGCTTAATAGAAAGCTCCTATAATTCACCCCTCCACTTT; CDR3 protein: CASSLIESSYNSPLHF
D gene: TRBD2; J gene: TRBJ2-1; clone size: -; V gene: TRBV3-1/TRBV3-2; CDR3 DNA: TGTGCCAGCAGCTTATCCGGGACTAGCTCCTACAATGAGCAGTTCTTC; CDR3 protein: CASSLSGTSSYNEQFF
D gene: -; J gene: TRBJ2-1; clone size: -; V gene: TRBV12-3/TRBV12-4; CDR3 DNA: TGTGCCAGCAGTTTTACCCAGGATGAGCAGTTCTTC; CDR3 protein: CASSFTQDEQFF
D gene: -; J gene: TRBJ2-5; clone size: once; V gene: TRBV6-1; CDR3 DNA: TGTGCCAGCAGTGAATTTAGGGGCCTGACCCCAACGGAGACCCAGTACTTC; CDR3 protein: CASSEFRGLTPTETQYF
D gene: -; J gene: TRBJ1-5; clone size: few; V gene: TRBV19; CDR3 DNA: TGTGCCAGTAGTTGGGGGGGGCCTAATCAGCCCCAGCATTTT; CDR3 protein: CASSWGGPNQPQHF
D gene: TRBD2; J gene: TRBJ2-5; clone size: -; V gene: TRBV10-3; CDR3 DNA: TGTGCCATCACGGGGACTAGCGGGGGGCCACAAGAGACCCAGTACTTC; CDR3 protein: CAITGTSGGPQETQYF
D gene: -; J gene: TRBJ2-5; clone size: -; V gene: TRBV3-1/TRBV3-2; CDR3 DNA: TGTGCCAGCAGCCAATCGGTGGGCAGTACAGACCAAGAGACCCAGTACTTC; CDR3 protein: CASSQSVGSTDQETQYF
D gene: -; J gene: TRBJ2-5; clone size: -; V gene: TRBV2; CDR3 DNA: TGTGCCAGCAGTGAACAGGGAGAGACCCAGTACTTC; CDR3 protein: CASSEQGETQYF
D gene: -; J gene: TRBJ1-6; clone size: -; V gene: TRBV4-1; CDR3 DNA: TGCGCCAGCAGCCGAGACATTTGGCAGGTGGAATCACCCCTCCACTTT; CDR3 protein: CASSRDIWQVESPLHF
D gene: TRBD2; J gene: TRBJ2-1; clone size: -; V gene: TRBV6-5; CDR3 DNA: TGTGCCAGCAGTTACGGGGGGGGAATCTACAATGAGCAGTTCTTC; CDR3 protein: CASSYGGGIYNEQFF
D gene: -; J gene: TRBJ1-1; clone size: -; V gene: TRBV7-2; CDR3 DNA: TGTGCCAGCAGCTTAGAAAAGAGCCGGGCTTTCTTT; CDR3 protein: CASSLEKSRAFF
D gene: -; J gene: TRBJ2-5; clone size: -; V gene: TRBV29-1; CDR3 DNA: TGCAGCGTTGAAACCTCGGGGGAGACCCAGTACTTC; CDR3 protein: CSVETSGETQYF
D gene: -; J gene: TRBJ1-2; clone size: -; V gene: TRBV27; CDR3 DNA: TGTGCCAGCAGTTCAGGGGCACAGTATGGCTACACCTTC; CDR3 protein: CASSSGAQYGYTF
D gene: -; J gene: TRBJ1-5; clone size: -; V gene: TRBV15; CDR3 DNA: TGTGCCACCAGCAGGGCCCGGGGTGTGCAGAATCAGCCCCAGCATTTT; CDR3 protein: CATSRARGVQNQPQHF
D gene: -; J gene: TRBJ1-5; clone size: once; V gene: TRBV28; CDR3 DNA: TGTGCCAGCAGTTTGGCCGGGGGAGTCGGTCAGCCCCAGCATTTT; CDR3 protein: CASSLAGGVGQPQHF
D gene: TRBD1; J gene: TRBJ2-3; clone size: few; V gene: TRBV9; CDR3 DNA: TGTGCCAGCAGCCCGGGACAGTCTAGCACAGATACGCAGTATTTT; CDR3 protein: CASSPGQSSTDTQYF
D gene: TRBD1; J gene: TRBJ2-7; clone size: -; V gene: TRBV4-3; CDR3 DNA: TGCGCCAGCAGCCAAGACTCGATTGGACAGGGCGAGCAGTACTTC; CDR3 protein: CASSQDSIGQGEQYF
D gene: TRBD1; J gene: TRBJ2-7; clone size: -; V gene: TRBV28; CDR3 DNA: TGTGCCAGCAGTCGGGGACAGAAAAGCTCCTACGAGCAGTACTTC; CDR3 protein: CASSRGQKSSYEQYF
D gene: -; J gene: TRBJ1-5; clone size: -; V gene: TRBV15; CDR3 DNA: TGTGCCACCAGCAGAGGGGACTCGAATCAGCCCCAGCATTTT; CDR3 protein: CATSRGDSNQPQHF
D gene: -; J gene: TRBJ2-7; clone size: -; V gene: TRBV2; CDR3 DNA: TGTGCCAGCAGTTGGGGGGTGGGGTCCGAGCAGTACTTC; CDR3 protein: CASSWGVGSEQYF
D gene: TRBD2; J gene: TRBJ2-5; clone size: once; V gene: TRBV5-1; CDR3 DNA: TGCGCCAGCAGCTCCAATACGGGAGGGGGTGAAGAGACCCAGTACTTC; CDR3 protein: CASSSNTGGGEETQYF
D gene: -; J gene: TRBJ1-2; clone size: few; V gene: TRBV6-5; CDR3 DNA: TGTGCCGCAAGACAGGCCTCTAACTATGGCTACACCTTC; CDR3 protein: CAARQASNYGYTF